This is a list of T cell receptor beta chains from one sample in a study of T cells in Graves' hyperthyroidism and ophthalmopathy. TCRdb analysed the multiplex PCR reads with MiXCR anew, one entry per CDR3 protein. Among around 690,000 distinct CDR3 sequences listed, roughly 20% were seen once. The specimen was blood. Receptor source: a man aged 25 to 40 with Graves' ophthalmopathy. Both conserved end residues are part of each CDR3. D genes are given only for firm matches. Clone sizes are given selectively: once, few, many, or a class where the clone is expanded.

V	D	size	J	CDR3	DNA
TRBV7-2	TRBD1	-	TRBJ2-7	CASSGRTGEYEQYF	TGTGCCAGCAGCGGCCGGACAGGAGAGTACGAGCAGTACTTC
TRBV27	TRBD2	few	TRBJ2-3	CASSPPWSGRTTDTQYF	TGTGCCAGCAGTCCACCATGGAGCGGGAGGACCACAGATACGCAGTATTTT
TRBV6-5	TRBD2	-	TRBJ2-2	CASSYSLADITGELFF	TGTGCCAGCAGTTACTCTCTAGCGGATATCACCGGGGAGCTGTTTTTT
TRBV28	TRBD2	-	TRBJ2-5	CASSVGSSGSPVETQYF	TGTGCCAGCAGCGTAGGGTCTAGCGGGAGTCCGGTGGAGACCCAGTACTTC
TRBV2	TRBD1	-	TRBJ2-6	CASKQTGTGANVLTF	TGTGCCAGCAAACAGACAGGGACTGGGGCCAACGTCCTGACTTTC
TRBV6-1	-	few	TRBJ1-3	CASSALGGAAGNTIYF	TGTGCCAGCAGCGCTCTCGGGGGTGCGGCTGGAAACACCATATATTTT
TRBV2	TRBD1	-	TRBJ2-5	CASSEWTGGETQYF	TGTGCCAGCAGTGAATGGACAGGGGGAGAGACCCAGTACTTC
TRBV6-1	TRBD1	-	TRBJ2-5	CASNRGRGETQYF	TGTGCCAGCAACAGGGGGCGCGGAGAGACCCAGTACTTC
TRBV12-3/TRBV12-4	TRBD2	few	TRBJ2-5	CASSLGLAGIETQYF	TGTGCCAGCAGTTTGGGACTAGCGGGAATAGAGACCCAGTACTTC
TRBV11-2	TRBD2	many	TRBJ2-7	CASSLTSGVRHEQYF	TGTGCCAGCAGCTTGACTAGCGGGGTAAGACACGAGCAGTACTTC
TRBV14	TRBD2	-	TRBJ2-1	CASSRREALYNEQFF	TGTGCCAGCAGCCGTCGGGAGGCGCTTTACAATGAGCAGTTCTTC
TRBV5-1	-	many	TRBJ2-2	CASSSRAASNTGELFF	TGCGCCAGCAGCTCCCGTGCGGCCTCGAACACCGGGGAGCTGTTTTTT
TRBV29-1	-	many	TRBJ2-3	CSVASGTDTQYF	TGCAGCGTTGCGAGCGGCACAGATACGCAGTATTTT
TRBV28	-	many	TRBJ2-7	CASSLQDGPYEQYF	TGTGCCAGCAGTTTACAGGATGGCCCCTACGAGCAGTACTTC
TRBV4-2	-	-	TRBJ2-3	CASSQPRTTDTQYF	TGTGCCAGCAGCCAACCCCGCACCACAGATACGCAGTATTTT
TRBV28	-	many	TRBJ2-1	CASSLLHEQFF	TGTGCCAGCAGTTTATTGCATGAGCAGTTCTTC
TRBV18	-	-	TRBJ1-3	CASSPWDISGNTIYF	TGTGCCAGCTCACCCTGGGACATCTCTGGAAACACCATATATTTT
TRBV2	TRBD2	many	TRBJ2-3	CASSGLAGSTDTQYF	TGTGCCAGCTCTGGACTAGCGGGATCTACAGATACGCAGTATTTT
TRBV20-1	-	many	TRBJ1-2	CSAPGRTNYGYTF	TGCAGTGCCCCCGGACGGACTAACTATGGCTACACCTTC
TRBV11-2	TRBD1	many	TRBJ2-7	CASSLIDGQGGYEQYF	TGTGCCAGCAGCTTAATAGATGGACAGGGAGGCTACGAGCAGTACTTC
TRBV9	-	few	TRBJ2-3	CASSGGWSGDTQYF	TGTGCCAGCAGCGGGGGCTGGTCCGGTGATACGCAGTATTTT
TRBV28	TRBD1	few	TRBJ2-7	CATNRGGHEQYF	TGTGCCACGAACAGGGGCGGGCACGAGCAGTACTTC
TRBV6-1	-	-	TRBJ2-7	CASSYKQPYEQYF	TGTGCCAGCAGCTATAAACAACCCTACGAGCAGTACTTC
TRBV18	-	-	TRBJ2-5	CASSPPTTEVQETQYF	TGTGCCAGCTCACCACCGACGACTGAAGTTCAAGAGACCCAGTACTTC
TRBV7-7	TRBD1	-	TRBJ2-7	CASSPDRASEQYF	TGTGCTAGCAGCCCCGACAGGGCGAGCGAGCAGTACTTC
TRBV3-1	-	-	TRBJ2-3	CAGSQYGDQSTDTQYF	TGTGCCGGCAGCCAATATGGGGACCAGAGCACAGATACGCAGTATTTT
TRBV4-1	-	few	TRBJ1-1	CASSQGTAVNTETFF	TGCGCCAGCAGCCAAGGGACAGCTGTGAACACTGAAACTTTCTTT
TRBV10-1	TRBD1	few	TRBJ1-5	CASSEDRASTQHF	TGCGCCAGCAGTGAAGACAGGGCCTCAACTCAGCATTTT
TRBV12-3/TRBV12-4	TRBD1	-	TRBJ2-5	CASSLLTGRETQYF	TGTGCCAGCAGTCTACTGACAGGGAGAGAGACCCAGTACTTC
TRBV7-9	-	few	TRBJ2-7	CASSQSVTYEQYF	TGTGCCAGCAGCCAGTCCGTGACTTACGAGCAGTACTTC
TRBV4-2	-	few	TRBJ2-7	CASSQDLVGQGFSYEQYF	TGTGCCAGCAGCCAAGATCTCGTCGGGCAGGGTTTCTCCTACGAGCAGTACTTC
TRBV2	-	many	TRBJ2-5	CASSELGGSVRGETQYF	TGTGCCAGCAGTGAACTCGGTGGGTCAGTGAGGGGAGAGACCCAGTACTTC
TRBV2	TRBD2	many	TRBJ2-7	CASSAAGVGEQYF	TGTGCCAGCAGTGCGGCGGGAGTGGGGGAGCAGTACTTC
TRBV6-2/TRBV6-3	-	few	TRBJ2-7	CASSSNSGTYSYEQYF	TGTGCCAGCAGTTCCAATTCCGGGACCTATTCCTACGAGCAGTACTTC
TRBV27	-	many	TRBJ1-1	CASSPRGAGVTEAFF	TGTGCCAGCAGTCCCCGGGGAGCAGGGGTTACTGAAGCTTTCTTT
TRBV29-1	-	few	TRBJ1-2	CSVEGEELDYGYTF	TGCAGCGTGGAAGGAGAGGAGCTGGACTATGGCTACACCTTC
TRBV19	-	-	TRBJ2-3	CASSISSSTDTQYF	TGTGCCAGTAGTATTTCCTCTAGCACAGATACGCAGTATTTT
TRBV25-1	-	-	TRBJ2-1	CASSERDSSYNEQFF	TGTGCCAGCAGTGAACGTGATAGCTCCTACAATGAGCAGTTCTTC
TRBV7-2	TRBD2	many	TRBJ2-5	CASSNPIGTSGSSRETQYF	TGTGCCAGCAGCAACCCCATAGGGACTAGCGGGAGTTCGCGGGAGACCCAGTACTTC
TRBV7-2	-	many	TRBJ2-5	CASSWDRGWETQYF	TGTGCCAGCAGCTGGGACCGCGGATGGGAGACCCAGTACTTC
TRBV29-1	TRBD1	once	TRBJ1-2	CSVEVAGQGAYNYGYTF	TGCAGCGTTGAAGTGGCTGGACAGGGGGCCTACAACTATGGCTACACCTTC
TRBV28	TRBD2	few	TRBJ2-7	CAAGRGSWQQYF	TGTGCCGCCGGGAGGGGGTCCTGGCAGCAGTACTTC
TRBV11-1	-	many	TRBJ2-1	CASQEDSVYNEQFF	TGTGCCAGCCAGGAGGATTCTGTGTACAATGAGCAGTTCTTC
TRBV28	-	-	TRBJ2-4	CASSFSRVAKNIQYF	TGTGCCAGCAGTTTCAGCAGGGTAGCCAAAAACATTCAGTACTTC
TRBV7-8	-	-	TRBJ2-5	CASSGLRLQETQYF	TGTGCCAGCAGCGGACTCAGGTTACAAGAGACCCAGTACTTC
TRBV12-3/TRBV12-4	TRBD1	few	TRBJ1-4	CASSLSVWDRDEKLFF	TGTGCCAGCAGTTTGAGCGTCTGGGACAGGGATGAAAAACTGTTTTTT
TRBV4-1	TRBD1	few	TRBJ2-1	CASSQGTGGSYNEQFF	TGCGCCAGCAGCCAAGGGACAGGGGGATCCTACAATGAGCAGTTCTTC
TRBV29-1	-	-	TRBJ2-3	CSVETGREGGNTQYF	TGCAGCGTTGAGACCGGGAGAGAGGGGGGGAATACGCAGTATTTT